A single T cell receptor beta chain is shown here with its context. The V gene end was trimmed by 0 bases and the J gene end by 4 bases; junction bases not matched to a gene: 19. The germline gives CDR1 LGHDT, CDR2 YNNKEL (reference sequence). This CDR3 spans 20 amino acids. This sample stems from a study of Ad26.COV2.S vaccination and SARS-CoV-2 variants. The wider study: Doses of Ad26.COV2.S were injected into muscle once or twice, 56 days apart.

As for treatment: about 20 received Ad26.COV2.S at low or high dose, single or two shots; several received placebo; per-sample allocation not given. Collection of samples fell on day 63 after the first vaccine or placebo injection. The protocol was immunoSEQ multiplex PCR, while the TCRdb copy is restricted to in-frame clones and leaves out a portion. Found here are hundreds of thousands of clones, about 88% of them singletons; the top ten hold about 10%. The chain is built from TRBV3-1 (or the pseudogene TRBV3-2) and TRBJ2-3; 7 bases line up with TRBD1. The sequence was obtained from a person between 18 and 65 years old who received the Ad26.COV2.S COVID-19 vaccine or a placebo. The sample consisted of peripheral blood, taken in a trial of Ad26.COV2.S vaccine versus placebo. The CDR3 loop is CASSQDLRQGDHLGADTQYF. In DNA, the CDR3 is TGTGCCAGCAGCCAAGATCTGAGGCAGGGGGATCATCTGGGGGCAGATACGCAGTATTTT.